A selection of T cell receptor beta chains follows, all from one sample in a study of blood T cell repertoires in COVID-19. Assay: immunoSEQ multiplex PCR; the TCRdb copy retains only in-frame clones and omits some. The table has about 260,000 clones, around 86% seen once. The sample consisted of PBMCs or T cells enriched from blood (not recorded which). These receptors were collected from a woman aged 50 to 60 who had recovered from COVID-19. Each CDR3 is given with its conserved first and last residue. A D gene is named only where the DNA matches it firmly. The size entry is marked missing in some rows and otherwise reads once, few, many or a size class.

>TRBJ1-3|NA|TRBV29-1|NA
TGCAGCGTTGAAGGGACAGCTAACTCTGGAAACACCATATATTTT
CSVEGTANSGNTIYF
>TRBJ1-1|NA|TRBV27|NA
TGTGCCAGCAGTTCCCCTCGTTCGAACACTGAAGCTTTCTTT
CASSSPRSNTEAFF
>TRBJ1-1|NA|TRBV19|NA
TGTGCCAGTAGAAACGGACTTAAGTCTGAAGCTTTCTTT
CASRNGLKSEAFF
>TRBJ1-6|NA|TRBV6-5|NA
TGTGCCAGCAGGGCAGGTTGGGATTCACCCCTCCACTTT
CASRAGWDSPLHF
>TRBJ2-5|NA|TRBV18|NA
TGTGCCAGCTCACCACCGACCGGGCGGGCCCAAGAGACCCAGTACTTC
CASSPPTGRAQETQYF
>TRBJ1-1|NA|TRBV7-2|NA
TGTGCCAGCAGCTTAGCACAGAACACTGAAGCTTTCTTT
CASSLAQNTEAFF
>TRBJ1-6|NA|TRBV9|NA
TGTGCCAGCAGCCCCAGGGGTGGCCCTAGCTATAATTCACCCCTCCACTTT
CASSPRGGPSYNSPLHF
>TRBJ1-6|NA|TRBV6-1|TRBD1
TGTGCCAGCAGTGAGGGACAGGGCGGAAGACGGGCCCTCCACTTT
CASSEGQGGRRALHF
>TRBJ1-2|NA|TRBV2|TRBD1
TGTGCCAGCAGTGAAGCTTCGACAGGGGGCGCCGAATATGGCTACACCTTC
CASSEASTGGAEYGYTF
>TRBJ2-1|NA|TRBV7-2|TRBD2
TGTGCCAGCAGCTTATTTACGGGAGGTCACGATGAGCAGTTCTTC
CASSLFTGGHDEQFF
>TRBJ1-5|NA|TRBV4-2|NA
TGTGCCAGCAGCCAAGATTATAAAGGAGGAACTAGCAATCAGCCCCAGCATTTT
CASSQDYKGGTSNQPQHF
>TRBJ1-1|few|TRBV4-2|NA
TGTGCCAGCAGCTCCGGGGAGGGACAGAACACTGAAGCTTTCTTT
CASSSGEGQNTEAFF
>TRBJ2-1|NA|TRBV4-3|TRBD1
TGCGCCAGCAGCCCGAGGACAGGACACAATGAGCAGTTCTTC
CASSPRTGHNEQFF
>TRBJ1-3|once|TRBV18|TRBD1
TGTGCCAGCTCACTCACAGGGGACGCTGGAAACACCATATATTTT
CASSLTGDAGNTIYF
>TRBJ2-1|NA|TRBV15|NA
TGTGCCACCAGAGCTGGCTCCTACAATGAGCAGTTCTTC
CATRAGSYNEQFF
>TRBJ2-2|once|TRBV7-2|NA
TGTGCCAGCAGCTCCCGCCCCCTATACACCGGGGAGCTGTTTTTT
CASSSRPLYTGELFF
>TRBJ2-6|NA|TRBV2|TRBD1
TGTGCCAGCAGAGACAGGGGAGGCTTCTCTGGGGCCAACGTCCTGACTTTC
CASRDRGGFSGANVLTF
>TRBJ1-6|NA|TRBV4-1|NA
TGCGCCAGCAGCCAAGACCCCGCAAATCGACAGAATTCACCCCTCCACTTT
CASSQDPANRQNSPLHF
>TRBJ1-2|NA|TRBV19|TRBD1
TGTGCCAGTAGACGCCTGGGACAGGCCGAGGTCGGCTACACCTTC
CASRRLGQAEVGYTF
>TRBJ1-5|NA|TRBV18|NA
TGTGCCAGCTCACCACCAGGCAGGGCTAGCAATCAGCCCCAGCATTTT
CASSPPGRASNQPQHF